This T cell receptor beta chain came from a study of shared clonotypes between healthy human individuals. With respect to this clone: Its specificity is unknown.

Study outcomes and limitations: The study sampled only blood, and tissue repertoires likely differ.

V was cut by 4 bases and J by 0 bases, with 12 bases left in between. Germline CDR1 SGHRS, CDR2 YFSETQ. CDR3 length: 15 amino acids. Evenly divided among several immunoSEQ plates was the genomic DNA of each subset. Sequencing used immunoSEQ multiplex PCR; TCRdb keeps in-frame clones, though not all of them. The profile shows about 1 million clones, about 77% of them singletons. The rearrangement uses TRBV5-1 and TRBJ2-3; D is possibly TRBD1 or TRBD2 (5 bases each). The clonotype originates from a young man in good health. The sequenced sample was memory CD4+ T cells sorted from blood. The subset denotes: CD45RA-negative fraction. DNA of the CDR3: TGCGCCAGCAGCCTCGGGACGGTGAGCACAGATACGCAGTATTTT. It encodes CASSLGTVSTDTQYF.